The clone carrying this T cell receptor (beta chain) was observed a few times. Its antigen is still unknown. This entry belongs to a study of T cell repertoires in cytomegalovirus infection. Study background: Evidence of both CMV infection and a matching HLA type came from public TCR beta signatures. Study findings and constraints: There were HLA-C-restricted CMV-specific TCR beta clonotypes dominating the ex vivo response.

TCRdb itself ran the reads through MiXCR, one entry per CDR3 protein. The table records 750,000 to 950,000 distinct CDR3 sequences, under 35% of them present only once. The CDR3 extends over 15 amino acids. The V gene lost 5 bases and the J gene lost 1 base, with 12 bases spanning the gap. In germline, CDR1 is SGHVS, CDR2 FNYEAQ. This TCR was sampled from a human donor in good health (CMV status not recorded). Some clones in this sample may be carry-over from other donors' samples. This rearrangement joins TRBV7-6 to TRBJ2-1; D might be TRBD1 (6 bases). This specimen was cultured CD8+ T cells from PBMCs, taken from culture after CMV antigen stimulation. CDR3 coding DNA: TGTGCCAGCAGCGAGCCCAGGGGATCCTACAATGAGCAGTTCTTC. Its translation is CASSEPRGSYNEQFF.